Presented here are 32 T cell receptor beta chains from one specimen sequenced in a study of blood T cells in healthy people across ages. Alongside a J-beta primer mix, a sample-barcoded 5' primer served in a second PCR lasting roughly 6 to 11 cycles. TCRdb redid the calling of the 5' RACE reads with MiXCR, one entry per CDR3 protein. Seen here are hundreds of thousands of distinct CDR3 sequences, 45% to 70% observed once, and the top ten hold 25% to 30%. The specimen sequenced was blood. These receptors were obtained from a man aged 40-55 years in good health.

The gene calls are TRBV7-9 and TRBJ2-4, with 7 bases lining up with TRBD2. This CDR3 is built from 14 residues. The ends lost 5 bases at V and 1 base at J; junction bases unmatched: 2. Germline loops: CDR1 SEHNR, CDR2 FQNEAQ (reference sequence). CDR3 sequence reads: CASSREVAKNIQYF. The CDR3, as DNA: TGTGCCAGCAGCCGGGAGGTGGCCAAAAACATTCAGTACTTC.

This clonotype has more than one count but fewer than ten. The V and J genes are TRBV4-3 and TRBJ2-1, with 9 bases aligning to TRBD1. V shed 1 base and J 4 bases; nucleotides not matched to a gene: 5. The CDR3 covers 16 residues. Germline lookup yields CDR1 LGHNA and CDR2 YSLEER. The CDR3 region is CASSQGGTGFYNEQFF. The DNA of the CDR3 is TGCGCCAGCAGCCAAGGAGGGACAGGGTTTTACAATGAGCAGTTCTTC.

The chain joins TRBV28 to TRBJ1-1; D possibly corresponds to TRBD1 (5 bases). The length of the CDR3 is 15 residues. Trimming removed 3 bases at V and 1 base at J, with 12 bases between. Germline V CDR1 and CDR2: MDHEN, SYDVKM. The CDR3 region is CASSFTTAENTEAFF. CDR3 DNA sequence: TGTGCCAGCAGTTTCACGACAGCGGAGAACACTGAAGCTTTCTTT.

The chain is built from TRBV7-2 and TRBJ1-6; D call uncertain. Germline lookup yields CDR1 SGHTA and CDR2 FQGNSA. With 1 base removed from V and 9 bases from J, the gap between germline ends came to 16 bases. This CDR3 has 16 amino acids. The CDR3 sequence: CASSLVPSSAASPLHF. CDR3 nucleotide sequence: TGTGCCAGCAGCTTAGTACCGTCTTCGGCAGCTTCACCCCTCCACTTT. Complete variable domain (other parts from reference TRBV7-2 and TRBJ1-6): GAGVSQSPSNKVTEKGKDVELRCDPISGHTALYWYRQSLGQGLEFLIYFQGNSAPDKSGLPSDRFSAERTGGSVSTLTIQRTQQEDSAVYLCASSLVPSSAASPLHFGNGTRLTVT.

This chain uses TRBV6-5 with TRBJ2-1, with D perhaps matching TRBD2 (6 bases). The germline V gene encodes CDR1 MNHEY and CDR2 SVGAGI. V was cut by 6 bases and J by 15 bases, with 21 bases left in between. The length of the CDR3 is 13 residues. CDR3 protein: CASSLTTGTRWFF. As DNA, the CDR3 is TGTGCCAGCAGCCTAACAACCGGGACTCGTTGGTTCTTC.

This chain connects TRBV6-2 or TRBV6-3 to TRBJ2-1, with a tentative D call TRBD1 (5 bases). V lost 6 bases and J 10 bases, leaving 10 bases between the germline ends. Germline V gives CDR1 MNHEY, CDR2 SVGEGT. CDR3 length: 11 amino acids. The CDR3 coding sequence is TGTGCCAGCAGCCGACAGAAGGAGCAGTTCTTC. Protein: CASSRQKEQFF.

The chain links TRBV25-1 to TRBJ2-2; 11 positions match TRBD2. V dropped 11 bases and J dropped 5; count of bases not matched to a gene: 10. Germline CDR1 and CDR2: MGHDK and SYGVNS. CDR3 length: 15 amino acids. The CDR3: CAPNVAGGPTGELFF. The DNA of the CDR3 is TGTGCCCCTAACGTAGCGGGAGGGCCAACCGGGGAGCTGTTTTTT. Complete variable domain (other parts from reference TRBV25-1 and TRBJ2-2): EADIYQTPRYLVIGTGKKITLECSQTMGHDKMYWYQQDPGMELHLIHYSYGVNSTEKGDLSSESTVSRIRTEHFPLTLESARPSHTSQYLCAPNVAGGPTGELFFGEGSRLTVL.

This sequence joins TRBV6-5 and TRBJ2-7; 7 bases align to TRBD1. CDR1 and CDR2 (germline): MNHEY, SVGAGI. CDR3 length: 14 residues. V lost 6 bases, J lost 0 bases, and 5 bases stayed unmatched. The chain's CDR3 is CASRGTASSYEQYF. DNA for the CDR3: TGTGCCAGCAGGGGGACAGCTAGCTCCTACGAGCAGTACTTC.

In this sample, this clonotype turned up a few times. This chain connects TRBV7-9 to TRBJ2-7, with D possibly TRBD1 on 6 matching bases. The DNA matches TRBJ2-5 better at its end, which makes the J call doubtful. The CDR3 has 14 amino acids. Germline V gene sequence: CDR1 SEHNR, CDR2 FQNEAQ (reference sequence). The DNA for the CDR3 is TGTGCCAGCAGCTTAGTCTCCAGGGGAGAGACCCAGTACTTC. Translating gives CASSLVSRGETQYF.

The CDR3 loop is CASSSLAGGFYEQYF. The DNA of the CDR3 is TGTGCCAGCAGCTCACTAGCGGGAGGGTTCTACGAGCAGTACTTC. The chain combines TRBV11-3 with TRBJ2-1; 13 nucleotides align to TRBD2. The tail of the sequence fits TRBJ2-7 better, so the J call may be wrong. This CDR3 spans 15 amino acids. In germline, CDR1 is SGHNT, CDR2 YENEEA.

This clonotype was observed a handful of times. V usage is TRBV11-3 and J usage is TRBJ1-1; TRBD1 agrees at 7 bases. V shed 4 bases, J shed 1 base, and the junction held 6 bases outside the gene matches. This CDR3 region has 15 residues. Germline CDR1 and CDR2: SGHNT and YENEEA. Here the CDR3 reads CASSSSGTANTEAFF. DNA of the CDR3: TGTGCCAGCAGCTCGTCTGGGACAGCGAACACTGAAGCTTTCTTT.

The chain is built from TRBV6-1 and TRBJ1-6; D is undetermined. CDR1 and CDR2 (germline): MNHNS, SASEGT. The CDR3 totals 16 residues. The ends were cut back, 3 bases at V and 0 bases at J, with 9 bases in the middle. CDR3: CASSEPIRSYNSPLHF. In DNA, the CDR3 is TGTGCCAGCAGTGAGCCGATACGCTCCTATAATTCACCCCTCCACTTT.

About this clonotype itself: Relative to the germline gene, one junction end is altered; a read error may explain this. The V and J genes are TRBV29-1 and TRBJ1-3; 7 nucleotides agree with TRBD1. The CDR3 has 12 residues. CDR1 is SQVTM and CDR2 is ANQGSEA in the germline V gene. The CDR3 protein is CSVRDSGNTIYF. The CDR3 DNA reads TGCAGCGTACGGGACAGCGGAAATACCATATATTTT.

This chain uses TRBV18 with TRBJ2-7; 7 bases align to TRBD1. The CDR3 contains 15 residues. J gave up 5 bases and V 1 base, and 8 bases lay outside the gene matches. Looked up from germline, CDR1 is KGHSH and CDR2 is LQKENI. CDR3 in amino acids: CASSPRSGTDDEQYF. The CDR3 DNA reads TGTGCCAGCTCACCACGCTCCGGGACAGACGACGAGCAGTACTTC.

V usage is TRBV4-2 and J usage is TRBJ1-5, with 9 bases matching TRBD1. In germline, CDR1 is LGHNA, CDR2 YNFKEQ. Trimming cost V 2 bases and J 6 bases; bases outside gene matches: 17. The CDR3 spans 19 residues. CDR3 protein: CASSQSGTGPESLGQPQHF. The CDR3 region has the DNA TGTGCCAGCAGCCAATCGGGGACAGGGCCGGAAAGCTTGGGTCAGCCCCAGCATTTT.

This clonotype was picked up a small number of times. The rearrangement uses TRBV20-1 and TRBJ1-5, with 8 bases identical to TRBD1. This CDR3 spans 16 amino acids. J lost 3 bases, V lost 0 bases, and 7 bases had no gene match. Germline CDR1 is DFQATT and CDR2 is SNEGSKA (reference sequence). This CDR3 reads CSARDTTGAINQPQHF. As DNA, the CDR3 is TGCAGTGCTAGAGATACGACAGGGGCGATCAATCAGCCCCAGCATTTT.

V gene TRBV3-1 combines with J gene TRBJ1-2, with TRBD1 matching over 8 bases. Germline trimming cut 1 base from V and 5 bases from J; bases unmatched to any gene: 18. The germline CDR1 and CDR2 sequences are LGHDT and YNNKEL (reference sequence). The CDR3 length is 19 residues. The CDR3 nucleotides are TGTGCCAGCAGCCAAGTCGGGAAACAGGGGGGGGCAAGACTATATGGCTACACCTTC. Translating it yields CASSQVGKQGGARLYGYTF.

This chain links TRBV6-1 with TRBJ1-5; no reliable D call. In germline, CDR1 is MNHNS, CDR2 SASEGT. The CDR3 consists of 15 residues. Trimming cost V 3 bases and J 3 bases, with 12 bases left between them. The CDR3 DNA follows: TGTGCCAGCAGTGATGGGTCGAGATCCAATCAGCCCCAGCATTTT. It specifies CASSDGSRSNQPQHF.

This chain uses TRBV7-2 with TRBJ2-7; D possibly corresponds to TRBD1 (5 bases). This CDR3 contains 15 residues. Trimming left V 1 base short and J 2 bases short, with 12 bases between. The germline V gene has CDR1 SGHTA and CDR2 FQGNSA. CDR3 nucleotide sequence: TGTGCCAGCAGCTTAGTTTTACAGGCTACCTACGAGCAGTACTTC. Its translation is CASSLVLQATYEQYF.

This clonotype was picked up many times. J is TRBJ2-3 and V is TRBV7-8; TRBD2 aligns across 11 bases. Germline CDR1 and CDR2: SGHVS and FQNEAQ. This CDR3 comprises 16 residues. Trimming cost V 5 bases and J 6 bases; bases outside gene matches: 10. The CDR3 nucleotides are TGTGCCAGCAGCACCCCGGGACTAGCGGTCGTCGATACGCAGTATTTT. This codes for CASSTPGLAVVDTQYF.

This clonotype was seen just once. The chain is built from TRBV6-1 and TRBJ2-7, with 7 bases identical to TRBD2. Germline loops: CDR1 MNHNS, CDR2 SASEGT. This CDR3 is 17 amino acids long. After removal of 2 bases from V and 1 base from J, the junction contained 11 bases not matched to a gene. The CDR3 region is CASSEFNGRTLSYEQYF. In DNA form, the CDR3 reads TGTGCCAGCAGTGAATTTAACGGGAGGACTCTTTCCTACGAGCAGTACTTC.

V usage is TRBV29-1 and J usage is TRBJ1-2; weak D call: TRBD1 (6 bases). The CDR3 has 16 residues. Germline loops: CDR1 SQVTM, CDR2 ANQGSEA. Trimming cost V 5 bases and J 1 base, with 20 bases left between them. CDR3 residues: CSVMKTGTSVNYGYTF. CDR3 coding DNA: TGCAGCGTTATGAAAACCGGGACATCCGTTAACTATGGCTACACCTTC.

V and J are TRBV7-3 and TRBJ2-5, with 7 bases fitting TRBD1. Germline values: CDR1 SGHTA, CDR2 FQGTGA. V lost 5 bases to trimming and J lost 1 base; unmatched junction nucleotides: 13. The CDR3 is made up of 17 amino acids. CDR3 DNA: TGTGCCAGCAGCCTTGTCCCGGGACAGATACCCCAAGAGACCCAGTACTTC. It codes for CASSLVPGQIPQETQYF. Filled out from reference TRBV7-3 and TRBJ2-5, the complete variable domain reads GAGVSQTPSNKVTEKGKYVELRCDPISGHTALYWYRQSLGQGPEFLIYFQGTGAADDSGLPNDRFFAVRPEGSVSTLKIQRTERGDSAVYLCASSLVPGQIPQETQYFGPGTRLLVL.

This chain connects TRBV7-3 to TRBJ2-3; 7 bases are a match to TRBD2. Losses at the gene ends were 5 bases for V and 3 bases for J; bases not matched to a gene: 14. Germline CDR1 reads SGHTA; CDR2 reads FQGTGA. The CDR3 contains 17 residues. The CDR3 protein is CASSPSPGAGRTDTQYF. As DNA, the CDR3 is TGTGCCAGCAGCCCCAGTCCGGGAGCGGGACGTACAGATACGCAGTATTTT.

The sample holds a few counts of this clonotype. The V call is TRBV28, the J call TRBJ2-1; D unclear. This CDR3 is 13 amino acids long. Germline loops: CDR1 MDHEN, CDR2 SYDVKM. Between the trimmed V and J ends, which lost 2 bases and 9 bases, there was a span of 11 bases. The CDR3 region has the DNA TGTGCCAGCAGTTTACTTGGGTACGGTGAGCAGTTCTTC. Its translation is CASSLLGYGEQFF.

The CDR3 protein is CASSFWALERQETQYF. The CDR3 DNA reads TGTGCCAGCAGTTTCTGGGCCCTCGAGAGACAAGAGACCCAGTACTTC. The J gene is TRBJ2-5, the V gene TRBV28; D remains unclear. Looked up from germline, CDR1 is MDHEN and CDR2 is SYDVKM. The CDR3 length is 16 residues. Trimming stripped 3 bases from V and 2 bases from J, with 16 bases between.

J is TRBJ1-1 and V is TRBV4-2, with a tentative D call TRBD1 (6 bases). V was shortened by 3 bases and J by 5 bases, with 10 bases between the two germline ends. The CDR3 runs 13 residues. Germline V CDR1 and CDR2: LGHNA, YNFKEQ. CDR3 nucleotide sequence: TGTGCCAGCAGCCAGGAACAGGGAACTGAAGCTTTCTTT. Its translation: CASSQEQGTEAFF.

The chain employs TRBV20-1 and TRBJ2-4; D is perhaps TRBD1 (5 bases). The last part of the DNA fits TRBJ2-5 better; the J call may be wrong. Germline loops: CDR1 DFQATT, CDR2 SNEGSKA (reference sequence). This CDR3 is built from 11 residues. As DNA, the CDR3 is TGCAGTGCTAGGGCAGGGAAGACCCAGTACTTC. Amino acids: CSARAGKTQYF.

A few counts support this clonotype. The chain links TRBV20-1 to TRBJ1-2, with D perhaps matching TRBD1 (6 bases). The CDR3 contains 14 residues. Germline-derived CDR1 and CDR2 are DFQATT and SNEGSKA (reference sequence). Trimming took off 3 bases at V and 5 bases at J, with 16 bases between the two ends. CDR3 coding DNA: TGCAGTGCTAGTGCAGGGGACCTCTTATATGGCTACACCTTC. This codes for CSASAGDLLYGYTF.

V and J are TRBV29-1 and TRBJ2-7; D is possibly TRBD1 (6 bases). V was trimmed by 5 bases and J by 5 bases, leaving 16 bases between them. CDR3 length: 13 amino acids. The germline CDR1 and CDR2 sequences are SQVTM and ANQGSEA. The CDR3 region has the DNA TGCAGCGTTCTAAAGAGCAGGGGAGACGAGCAGTACTTC. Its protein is CSVLKSRGDEQYF.

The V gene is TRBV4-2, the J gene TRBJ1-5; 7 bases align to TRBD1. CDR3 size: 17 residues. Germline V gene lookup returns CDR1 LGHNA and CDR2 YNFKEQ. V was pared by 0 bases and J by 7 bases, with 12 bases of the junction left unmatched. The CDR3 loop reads CASSQDLSGTGVQPQHF. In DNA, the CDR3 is TGTGCCAGCAGCCAAGATTTGTCGGGCACAGGGGTGCAGCCCCAGCATTTT.

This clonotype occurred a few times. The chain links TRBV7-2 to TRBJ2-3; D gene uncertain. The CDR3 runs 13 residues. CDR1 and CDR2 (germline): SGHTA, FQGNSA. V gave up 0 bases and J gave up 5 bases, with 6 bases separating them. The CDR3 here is CASSLAWGDTQYF. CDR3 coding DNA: TGTGCCAGCAGCTTAGCGTGGGGAGATACGCAGTATTTT. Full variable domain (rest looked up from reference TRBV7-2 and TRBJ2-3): GAGVSQSPSNKVTEKGKDVELRCDPISGHTALYWYRQSLGQGLEFLIYFQGNSAPDKSGLPSDRFSAERTGGSVSTLTIQRTQQEDSAVYLCASSLAWGDTQYFGPGTRLTVL.